This T cell receptor beta chain emerged from a study of early T cells in non-severe SARS-CoV-2 infection. Study as a whole: Sequencing input comprised bulk RNA from unsorted whole blood; chain pairing was not available.

Researchers attached unique molecular identifiers to individual cDNA molecules. TCRdb redid the calling of the 5' RACE reads with MiXCR, one entry per CDR3 protein. This table holds about 80,000 distinct CDR3 sequences, roughly 4.7% found once. This receptor was obtained from an adult who was a healthcare worker with PCR-confirmed SARS-CoV-2 infection or an uninfected control (not recorded which). The source material was whole blood, sampled at baseline.

CDR3 loop: CASSYSKAEGANYGYTF. The CDR3 DNA reads as TGTGCCAGCAGTTATTCTAAGGCGGAGGGGGCTAACTATGGCTACACCTTC. This chain links TRBV6-5 with TRBJ1-2, with a possible D match to TRBD1 (6 bases). This CDR3 is 17 amino acids long. Trimming pared 3 bases from V and 0 bases from J, leaving 17 bases between. CDR1 and CDR2 from the germline V gene are MNHEY and SVGAGI.